Presented here are 21 T cell receptor beta chains from one specimen sequenced in a study of cytomegalovirus exposure and HLA in healthy donors. Sequenced by immunoSEQ multiplex PCR; TCRdb stores in-frame clones only, minus some. This sample yields approximately 220,000 clones, of which 85% to 90% are seen a single time; about 2.5% belongs to the top ten. The material sequenced was PBMCs. The receptors here all came from a man younger than 35 in good health and CMV-seronegative.

The chain links TRBV6-1 to TRBJ2-3, with D tentatively TRBD2 (5 bases). The CDR3 loop spans 20 amino acids. V lost 1 base, J lost 0 bases, and 23 bases lay in between. Germline CDR1 and CDR2: MNHNS and SASEGT. Here the CDR3 reads CASSEGAFASLYWSTDTQYF. The CDR3, as DNA: TGTGCCAGCAGTGAAGGGGCGTTTGCTAGCCTATATTGGAGCACAGATACGCAGTATTTT.

The rearrangement joins TRBV25-1 to TRBJ2-1; 8 nucleotides line up with TRBD2. The CDR3 consists of 12 residues. Germline CDR1 is MGHDK and CDR2 is SYGVNS. V lost 0 bases and J lost 12; bases outside the gene matches: 1. The CDR3 sequence is CASSEYGGVQFF. The CDR3 nucleotides are TGTGCCAGCAGTGAATACGGGGGGGTGCAGTTCTTC.

The V and J genes are TRBV28 and TRBJ2-7; D call uncertain. Germline CDR1 reads MDHEN; CDR2 reads SYDVKM. The V end was cut by 5 bases, the J end by 4 bases, with 6 bases between. This CDR3 spans 11 amino acids. CDR3 region: CASSVQYEQYF. Written as DNA, the CDR3 is TGTGCCAGCAGTGTTCAGTACGAGCAGTACTTC.

In its sample, this clone ranks as large. This sequence joins TRBV5-1 and TRBJ2-1; D possibly corresponds to TRBD1 (6 bases). Trimming shortened V by 4 bases and J by 2 bases, and 13 bases separated the two germline ends. CDR1 is SGHRS and CDR2 is YFSETQ in the germline V gene. The CDR3 runs 15 residues. CDR3 residues: CASSEMTGTYNEQFF. The CDR3 DNA follows: TGCGCCAGCAGCGAGATGACAGGTACCTACAATGAGCAGTTCTTC.

The sample holds one count of this clone. The chain employs TRBV5-1 and TRBJ1-4; possibly TRBD1 for D (5 bases). Germline V gene lookup returns CDR1 SGHRS and CDR2 YFSETQ. The CDR3 has 14 residues. The V gene lost 1 base and the J gene lost 4 bases, with 8 bases spanning the gap. CDR3 coding DNA: TGCGCCAGCAGCTTGTCACAGGATAATGAAAAACTGTTTTTT. Translated, it gives CASSLSQDNEKLFF.

The J gene is TRBJ2-7, the V gene TRBV27; TRBD2 matches at 11 bases. V shed 5 bases and J 6 bases; nucleotides not matched to a gene: 6. The CDR3 consists of 14 residues. Germline CDR1 reads MNHEY; CDR2 reads SMNVEV (reference sequence). CDR3 protein: CASSPGTSGGEQYF. The CDR3 bases are TGTGCCAGCAGTCCCGGGACTAGCGGCGGCGAGCAGTACTTC.

This clone was counted between two and nine times. This chain links TRBV6-7 with TRBJ1-3; D ambiguous. TRBV6-7 qualifies as an ORF whose function is uncertain. This CDR3 is 14 amino acids long. V shed 8 bases and J shed 4 bases, with 15 bases lying between them. CDR3 loop: CASLRGTSGNTIYF. For the CDR3, the DNA is TGTGCCAGCCTCCGGGGTACGAGCGGAAACACCATATATTTT.

This chain links TRBV10-2 with TRBJ1-5; 7 nucleotides align to TRBD1. The junction had 7 bases not matched to a gene; V was cut back by 4 bases and J by 7 bases. The CDR3 covers 14 residues. Germline CDR1 and CDR2: WSHSY and SAAADI. CDR3 region: CASSAQTGIQPQHF. CDR3 DNA sequence: TGCGCCAGCAGTGCTCAGACAGGGATCCAGCCCCAGCATTTT.

The chain recombines TRBV4-1 with TRBJ1-5, with D perhaps TRBD1 (6 bases). CDR3 length: 16 residues. Germline V gives CDR1 MGHRA, CDR2 YSYEKL. V was trimmed by 0 bases and J by 5 bases, leaving 14 bases between them. The CDR3 sequence is CASSQDARPGDQPQHF. The CDR3 DNA reads TGCGCCAGCAGCCAAGATGCCCGGCCAGGGGATCAGCCCCAGCATTTT.

This chain connects TRBV7-9 to TRBJ2-5; TRBD2 agrees at 14 bases. The CDR3 extends over 16 amino acids. Trimming at V came to 5 bases and at J to 4 bases, leaving 6 bases not matched to a gene. Germline CDR1 and CDR2: SEHNR and FQNEAQ (reference sequence). CDR3 sequence: CASSPTGLAGGETQYF. CDR3 nucleotide sequence: TGTGCCAGCAGCCCAACAGGACTAGCGGGAGGAGAGACCCAGTACTTC. The whole variable domain, remainder taken from reference TRBV7-9 and TRBJ2-5, is DTGVSQNPRHKITKRGQNVTFRCDPISEHNRLYWYRQTLGQGPEFLTYFQNEAQLEKSRLLSDRFSAERPKGSFSTLEIQRTEQGDSAMYLCASSPTGLAGGETQYFGPGTRLLVL.

The rearrangement joins TRBV6-6 to TRBJ2-5; 9 bases map to TRBD1. Germline CDR1 and CDR2: MNHNY and SVGAGI (reference sequence). The V segment lost 5 bases and the J segment 4 bases; nucleotides outside the gene matches: 5. The CDR3 totals 14 residues. CDR3 sequence: CASSGTGRGETQYF. CDR3 bases: TGTGCCAGCAGTGGGACAGGGAGGGGAGAGACCCAGTACTTC.

The chain carries TRBV7-2 and TRBJ2-1; TRBD2 matches 16 bases. This CDR3 is built from 16 residues. CDR1 and CDR2 from the germline V gene are SGHTA and FQGNSA. Germline trimming cut 3 bases from V and 15 bases from J; bases unmatched to any gene: 11. The CDR3 nucleotides are TGTGCCAGCAGCTTCCACGGGACTAGCGGGAGGGCCTCGGTGTTCTTC. Its protein is CASSFHGTSGRASVFF.

V is TRBV21-1 and J is TRBJ2-7; the table calls TRBD1, which could not be checked here. TRBV21-1 is a pseudogene segment. CDR3 length: 17 amino acids. CDR3 sequence: CASTYSKRGDRGSEQYF. CDR3 bases: TGTGCCAGCACCTACAGTAAGAGGGGAGACAGGGGGTCCGAGCAGTACTTC.

The chain is built from TRBV19 and TRBJ2-5; D is possibly TRBD2 (6 bases). This CDR3 region has 14 residues. Trimming left V 1 base short and J 5 bases short, with 11 bases between. Germline lookup yields CDR1 LNHDA and CDR2 SQIVND (reference sequence). The CDR3 DNA is TGTGCCAGTAGTATAGCGGGCGGGATGGAGACCCAGTACTTC. Translated: CASSIAGGMETQYF.

The chain couples TRBV14 to TRBJ2-1; 9 bases agree with TRBD1. The junction had 3 bases not matched to a gene; V was cut back by 4 bases and J by 2 bases. Germline CDR1 reads SGHDN; CDR2 reads FVKESK. The CDR3 is 15 residues long. Written as DNA, the CDR3 is TGTGCCAGCAGCCGCACAGGGGGCGCCTACAATGAGCAGTTCTTC. Amino acids: CASSRTGGAYNEQFF.

The rearrangement links TRBV5-5 to TRBJ2-5, with a possible D match to TRBD2 (8 bases). CDR1 and CDR2 from the germline V gene are SGHKS and YYEKEE (reference sequence). This CDR3 has 17 residues. Trimming cost V 3 bases and J 4 bases, with 22 bases left between them. The CDR3 here is CASSSLGGGGLIETQYF. DNA of the CDR3: TGTGCCAGCAGCTCCCTAGGGGGCGGGGGGTTAATAGAGACCCAGTACTTC.

The chain uses TRBV27 and TRBJ1-2; D is perhaps TRBD1 (5 bases). The CDR3 runs 13 residues. V shed 2 bases and J shed 7 bases, with 11 bases lying between them. Germline V gene lookup returns CDR1 MNHEY and CDR2 SMNVEV (reference sequence). For the CDR3, the DNA is TGTGCCAGCAGTTTAGCGGGGGTGGGTGGCTACACCTTC. This sequence encodes CASSLAGVGGYTF.

In this sample, this clone turned up a few times. V gene TRBV11-3 combines with J gene TRBJ2-3; D perhaps matches TRBD2 (5 bases). The germline V gene encodes CDR1 SGHNT and CDR2 YENEEA. Trimming took 0 bases from V and 5 from J, leaving 6 bases between them. The CDR3 sequence is 13 residues long. As DNA, the CDR3 is TGTGCCAGCAGCTTAGATGAGGGAGATACGCAGTATTTT. It codes for CASSLDEGDTQYF. The whole variable domain, filled in from reference TRBV11-3 and TRBJ2-3, reads EAGVVQSPRYKIIEKKQPVAFWCNPISGHNTLYWYLQNLGQGPELLIRYENEEAVDDSQLPKDRFSAERLKGVDSTLKIQPAELGDSAVYLCASSLDEGDTQYFGPGTRLTVL.

CDR3 DNA: TGTGCCAGCAGGCCACGGTCAGGGGAGCAGTACTTC. Amino acid sequence: CASRPRSGEQYF. V and J are TRBV7-9 and TRBJ2-7; weak D call: TRBD1 (5 bases). The CDR3 consists of 12 residues. The germline V gene has CDR1 SEHNR and CDR2 FQNEAQ (reference sequence). V dropped 6 bases and J dropped 7 bases, with 13 bases sitting between them.

The chain has TRBV5-4 and TRBJ2-5; 9 positions match TRBD1. The CDR3 totals 17 residues. Per the germline V gene, CDR1 is SGHNT and CDR2 is YYREEE (reference sequence). V shed 0 bases and J 3 bases; nucleotides not matched to a gene: 9. The DNA of the CDR3 is TGTGCCAGCAGCTTGGGACCGGGACAGGGAGGTGAAGAGACCCAGTACTTC. Its translation: CASSLGPGQGGEETQYF.

The chain recombines TRBV4-1 with TRBJ2-7; tentatively, D is TRBD1 (6 bases). This CDR3 contains 17 residues. The germline V gene has CDR1 MGHRA and CDR2 YSYEKL. The V and J ends lost 3 bases and 2 bases respectively, with 20 bases between them. CDR3 loop: CASSHQLQGFGPYEQYF. CDR3 DNA: TGCGCCAGCAGCCACCAACTACAGGGATTTGGCCCCTACGAGCAGTACTTC.